A single sample is the source of the 12 T cell receptor beta chains below, sequenced in a study of T cell responses to AZD1222 COVID-19 vaccine. Method: immunoSEQ multiplex PCR; TCRdb's copy keeps in-frame clones and lacks some. The repertoire holds about 140,000 clones, with 85% to 95% as singletons. The starting material was peripheral blood, obtained on day 0 of AZD1222 vaccination. The receptors come from an adult in good health.

This clone came up once. This sequence joins TRBV7-9 and TRBJ2-7; 7 bases line up with TRBD1. Germline CDR1 reads SEHNR; CDR2 reads FQNEAQ (reference sequence). The CDR3 is made up of 13 amino acids. The ends lost 7 bases at V and 3 bases at J; junction bases unmatched: 6. CDR3 residues: CASNEGAVYEQYF. The DNA for the CDR3 is TGTGCCAGCAACGAGGGGGCGGTCTACGAGCAGTACTTC.

The CDR3 sequence is CASSPSDYEQYF. For the CDR3, the DNA is TGTGCCAGCTCCCCCAGTGATTACGAGCAGTACTTC. The rearrangement uses TRBV18 and TRBJ2-7; D unresolved. CDR3 length: 12 amino acids. V was cut by 6 bases and J by 4 bases, with 10 bases left in between. Germline values: CDR1 KGHSH, CDR2 LQKENI.

The chain combines TRBV29-1 with TRBJ2-4; no clear D gene. Germline V gene lookup returns CDR1 SQVTM and CDR2 ANQGSEA. There are 13 residues in the CDR3. Trimming stripped 2 bases from V and 0 bases from J, with 5 bases between. DNA for the CDR3: TGCAGCGTTGAAAGAATAGCCAAAAACATTCAGTACTTC. This gives the protein CSVERIAKNIQYF.

V usage is TRBV10-1 and J usage is TRBJ1-2; TRBD1 matches 7 bases. Germline V gene sequence: CDR1 WNHNN, CDR2 SYGVQD (reference sequence). Unmatched junction bases numbered 3, after V lost 6 bases and J lost 2 bases. The CDR3 length is 13 residues. The CDR3 DNA sequence: TGCGCCAGCAGCCTGACAGGGAACTATGGCTACACCTTC. Translation: CASSLTGNYGYTF.

In this sample, this clone turned up many times. This sequence joins TRBV2 and TRBJ1-2; D possibly corresponds to TRBD1 (5 bases). Per germline, CDR1 SNHLY and CDR2 FYNNEI. The V and J ends lost 6 bases and 0 bases respectively, with 8 bases between them. The CDR3 covers 13 residues. The CDR3 region is CASSDSTNYGYTF. CDR3 sequence (DNA): TGTGCCAGCAGCGACAGTACTAACTATGGCTACACCTTC.

The rearrangement links TRBV28 to TRBJ1-2; D remains ambiguous. CDR1 is MDHEN, CDR2 SYDVKM, per germline. CDR3 size: 13 residues. V gave up 6 bases and J gave up 6 bases, with 14 bases separating them. Written as DNA, the CDR3 is TGTGCCAGCAGGACGAAGGTTTCGGATGGCTACACCTTC. This gives the protein CASRTKVSDGYTF.

V gene TRBV3-1 (or the pseudogene TRBV3-2) combines with J gene TRBJ2-2; D gene ambiguous. CDR1 LGHDT and CDR2 YNNKEL come from the germline V gene (reference sequence). This CDR3 has 15 residues. Trimming cost V 0 bases and J 5 bases, with 10 bases left between them. CDR3 protein: CASSQDVSRTGELFF. The CDR3 nucleotides are TGTGCCAGCAGCCAAGATGTATCGAGGACCGGGGAGCTGTTTTTT.

The chain joins TRBV3-1 (or the pseudogene TRBV3-2) to TRBJ1-2; no reliable D call. This CDR3 comprises 13 residues. Germline V gene sequence: CDR1 LGHDT, CDR2 YNNKEL (reference sequence). V was pared by 0 bases and J by 7 bases, with 9 bases between. The CDR3 DNA is TGTGCCAGCAGCCAAGATCTCGTGGCTGGCTACACCTTC. This sequence encodes CASSQDLVAGYTF.

The CDR3 bases are TGTGCCACCAGCAGCCCCCGACAGGATAACACCGGGGAGCTGTTTTTT. The encoded protein is CATSSPRQDNTGELFF. V and J are TRBV15 and TRBJ2-2; D is possibly TRBD1 (6 bases). This CDR3 spans 16 amino acids. The V and J ends lost 3 bases and 2 bases respectively, with 13 bases between them. Germline CDR1 and CDR2: LNHNV and YYDKDF (reference sequence).

The CDR3 sequence: CASSPLGGIGGGRTGELFF. Here the CDR3 DNA reads TGCGCCAGCAGCCCACTGGGCGGTATCGGGGGAGGGCGCACCGGGGAGCTGTTTTTT. The V gene is TRBV4-3, the J gene TRBJ2-2; 7 nucleotides agree with TRBD2. This CDR3 comprises 19 residues. The V gene's germline CDR1 is LGHNA and CDR2 YSLEER. Unmatched junction bases numbered 18, after V lost 4 bases and J lost 4 bases.

This chain joins TRBV5-1 and TRBJ1-3, with 9 bases identical to TRBD1. The CDR3 has 16 amino acids. V shed 1 base and J 1 base; nucleotides not matched to a gene: 3. Per germline, CDR1 SGHRS and CDR2 YFSETQ. The DNA for the CDR3 is TGCGCCAGCAGCTTGTTACAGGGGGCGTCTGGAAACACCATATATTTT. Translation gives CASSLLQGASGNTIYF.

V usage is TRBV3-1 (or the pseudogene TRBV3-2) and J usage is TRBJ1-1; D gene unclear. This CDR3 spans 13 amino acids. Germline V gene lookup returns CDR1 LGHDT and CDR2 YNNKEL (reference sequence). Between the trimmed V and J ends, which lost 1 base and 5 bases, there was a span of 8 bases. CDR3 region: CASSQALETEAFF. The CDR3 coding sequence is TGTGCCAGCAGCCAAGCCTTGGAGACTGAAGCTTTCTTT.